Below are 15 T cell receptor beta chains sequenced from a single sample in a study of T cells in Graves' hyperthyroidism and ophthalmopathy. There were TCR beta CDR3 regions amplified from RNA transcripts. A first-round RT-PCR of the TCR CDR3 used the HTBI primer set. Each CDR3 protein is one row after TCRdb ran MiXCR on the multiplex PCR reads. The table includes around 300,000 distinct CDR3 sequences, about 13% detected once. Source material: blood. These receptors were obtained from a woman between 35 and 50 years old with Graves' hyperthyroidism.

The V gene is TRBV9, the J gene TRBJ2-1; 10 positions agree with TRBD2. V was pared by 4 bases and J by 7 bases, with 14 bases of the junction left unmatched. Germline CDR1 SGDLS, CDR2 YYNGEE. The CDR3 length is 17 residues. The CDR3, as DNA: TGTGCCAGCAGCCCTAGTGCGGGACTAGCGCTGTTGAATGAGCAGTTCTTC. This translates into CASSPSAGLALLNEQFF.

This clonotype has ten or more counts. The chain carries TRBV9 and TRBJ2-1; TRBD2 might be the D (6 bases). The germline gives CDR1 SGDLS, CDR2 YYNGEE. There are 14 residues in the CDR3. The V gene lost 0 bases and the J gene lost 8 bases, with 12 bases spanning the gap. The CDR3 here is CASSVAGGVDEQFF. CDR3 coding DNA: TGTGCCAGCAGCGTAGCTGGAGGGGTAGATGAGCAGTTCTTC.

There are many counts of this clonotype. This rearrangement joins TRBV12-3 or TRBV12-4 to TRBJ1-5, with D perhaps TRBD1 (5 bases). V lost 3 bases and J lost 10, with 13 bases in between. This CDR3 has 13 residues. The CDR3 bases are TGTGCCAGCAGTTTGCGGGGGACCAGCCCCCAGCATTTT. Amino acids: CASSLRGTSPQHF.

The sample holds many counts of this clonotype. The chain couples TRBV20-1 to TRBJ2-7; possibly TRBD2 for D (6 bases). The CDR3 has 16 residues. CDR1 is DFQATT and CDR2 is SNEGSKA in the germline V gene (reference sequence). The ends were cut back, 1 base at V and 2 bases at J, with 18 bases in the middle. CDR3 in DNA: TGCAGTGCTAGAGGTCCGGAGGGCCGCTCAACCTACGAGCAGTACTTC. This codes for CSARGPEGRSTYEQYF.

This sequence joins TRBV12-3 or TRBV12-4 and TRBJ2-1, with TRBD2 matching 10 bases. The CDR3 spans 16 residues. V lost 3 bases to trimming and J lost 10 bases; unmatched junction nucleotides: 12. The CDR3 DNA is TGTGCCAGCAGTTTGGCCGGTTGGCTAGCGGGAGAGGAGCAGTTCTTC. Encoded protein: CASSLAGWLAGEEQFF.

Of note for this clonotype: One base away lies a much larger clone, so this may be a sequencing read error. V gene TRBV24-1 combines with J gene TRBJ2-5, with 8 bases aligning to TRBD1. Trimming at V came to 3 bases and at J to 5 bases, leaving 7 bases not matched to a gene. Germline V gene sequence: CDR1 KGHDR, CDR2 SFDVKD. CDR3 length: 15 residues. In nucleotides, the CDR3 is TGTGCCACCAGTGATCTGACAGGGGCAGGGGAGACCCAGTACTTC. The encoded protein is CATSDLTGAGETQYF.

J is TRBJ2-7 and V is TRBV3-1; the D gene is possibly TRBD2 (6 bases). Germline V CDR1 and CDR2: LGHDT, YNNKEL (reference sequence). The length of the CDR3 is 17 residues. Trimming left V 5 bases short and J 0 bases short, with 20 bases between. CDR3 region: CASSLYEGGLHSYEQYF. CDR3 nucleotides: TGTGCCAGCAGCTTGTACGAGGGAGGCCTCCACTCCTACGAGCAGTACTTC.

In this sample, this clonotype turned up many times. This chain uses TRBV9 with TRBJ2-5; 10 positions match TRBD2. The junction had 6 bases not matched to a gene; V was cut back by 0 bases and J by 4 bases. There are 16 residues in the CDR3. Germline V CDR1 and CDR2: SGDLS, YYNGEE. The CDR3 DNA reads TGTGCCAGCAGCGTAGCTTCACTAGCGGGACGAGAGACCCAGTACTTC. As protein: CASSVASLAGRETQYF. The entire variable domain, with the rest obtained from reference TRBV9 and TRBJ2-5, is as follows: DSGVTQTPKHLITATGQRVTLRCSPRSGDLSVYWYQQSLDQGLQFLIQYYNGEERAKGNILERFSAQQFPDLHSELNLSSLELGDSALYFCASSVASLAGRETQYFGPGTRLLVL.

This clonotype was picked up many times. This rearrangement joins TRBV2 to TRBJ1-3; D gene ambiguous. The ends were cut back, 7 bases at V and 3 bases at J, with 19 bases in the middle. Germline loops: CDR1 SNHLY, CDR2 FYNNEI. The CDR3 runs to 16 residues. This chain's CDR3 is CASTREGMALGNTIYF. CDR3 bases: TGTGCCAGCACAAGGGAGGGCATGGCTCTTGGAAACACCATATATTTT.

This clonotype was detected ten times or more. The chain carries TRBV10-3 and TRBJ1-2; a weak D match, TRBD1 (6 bases). Germline CDR1 is ENHRY and CDR2 is SYGVKD. The V and J ends lost 2 bases and 3 bases respectively, with 13 bases between them. This CDR3 is built from 15 residues. The CDR3, as DNA: TGTGCCATCAGTGAGGGCCCAAGGGGGGACTATGGCTACACCTTC. Translating it yields CAISEGPRGDYGYTF.

Ten or more counts support this clonotype. The chain employs TRBV18 and TRBJ2-1; 8 bases fit TRBD1. Germline trimming cut 6 bases from V and 7 bases from J; bases unmatched to any gene: 5. Looked up from germline, CDR1 is KGHSH and CDR2 is LQKENI. This CDR3 has 13 amino acids. CDR3: CASSSGQANEQFF. The CDR3 region has the DNA TGTGCCAGCTCTTCGGGACAGGCTAATGAGCAGTTCTTC.

The chain links TRBV5-5 to TRBJ2-3; 10 bases match TRBD2. Germline CDR1 reads SGHKS; CDR2 reads YYEKEE (reference sequence). The CDR3 is made up of 15 amino acids. With 4 bases clipped from V and 3 bases from J, the junction kept 5 bases outside the gene matches. CDR3 residues: CASSLQLAGTDTQYF. The CDR3 region has the DNA TGTGCCAGCAGCCTGCAACTAGCGGGGACAGATACGCAGTATTTT.

V is TRBV5-1 and J is TRBJ2-7; TRBD1 matches at 10 bases. CDR3 size: 14 residues. Germline V gene sequence: CDR1 SGHRS, CDR2 YFSETQ. The ends lost 4 bases at V and 6 bases at J; junction bases unmatched: 7. The CDR3 is CASSPVTGGGEQYF. The CDR3 DNA follows: TGCGCCAGCAGCCCGGTGACAGGGGGCGGCGAGCAGTACTTC.

This clonotype was recorded many times. This chain connects TRBV5-1 to TRBJ2-7, with D perhaps TRBD2 (8 bases). The CDR3 is 18 amino acids. CDR1 and CDR2 (germline): SGHRS, YFSETQ. V gave up 0 bases and J gave up 0 bases, with 19 bases separating them. The chain's CDR3 is CASSLGRGSGSGSYEQYF. The CDR3 DNA sequence: TGCGCCAGCAGCTTGGGCAGGGGGAGCGGGAGCGGCTCCTACGAGCAGTACTTC.

The table lists this clonotype with many counts. V gene TRBV13 combines with J gene TRBJ2-3; D is unclear. Germline lookup yields CDR1 PRHDT and CDR2 FYEKMQ (reference sequence). The CDR3 contains 14 residues. Deletions cut 1 base from V and 3 bases from J, with 8 bases between. The CDR3 nucleotides are TGTGCCAGCAGCTTAGATCAGAAAACAGATACGCAGTATTTT. It translates to CASSLDQKTDTQYF.